The 8 T cell receptor beta chains in this list originate from one sample, sequenced in a study of blood T cell repertoires in COVID-19 (dated by TCRdb to about 2020). Library generation was performed with the immunoSEQ multiplex PCR assay. Not all clones reach the TCRdb copy of this immuneACCESS table, which keeps in-frame sequences only. Checked studies attribute under half of the gap to unresolved V genes and leave the rest unexplained. Recorded for this sample are roughly 500,000 clones; approximately 90% of them occurred a single time. The ten largest clones capture over 1.5% of the sample. The sample comprised PBMCs or T cells enriched from blood (not recorded which). These receptors were taken from a woman aged 40 to 50 who had recovered from COVID-19.

Comment on this clone: Distinct nucleotide sequences in the sample also encode this CDR3. The chain uses TRBV12-3 or TRBV12-4 and TRBJ1-5; TRBD1 aligns across 7 bases. This CDR3 spans 13 amino acids. Trimming at V came to 8 bases and at J to 3 bases, leaving 4 bases not matched to a gene. CDR3 bases: TGTGCCAGCTCGACAGGGAACAATCAGCCCCAGCATTTT. It translates to CASSTGNNQPQHF.

Concerning this clone: Other DNA sequences in this sample translate to the same CDR3. The V call is TRBV2, the J call TRBJ2-2; 9 bases line up with TRBD2. The germline gives CDR1 SNHLY, CDR2 FYNNEI. V lost 6 bases and J lost 2; bases outside the gene matches: 4. The CDR3 totals 15 residues. The CDR3 loop is CASSGLAGNTGELFF. In DNA, the CDR3 is TGTGCCAGCAGCGGGCTAGCGGGAAACACCGGGGAGCTGTTTTTT.

The chain joins TRBV4-1 to TRBJ1-1; possible D gene TRBD1, 5 bases. V lost 1 base to trimming and J lost 5 bases, with 11 bases between them. CDR1 MGHRA and CDR2 YSYEKL come from the germline V gene. The length of the CDR3 is 14 residues. The DNA of the CDR3 is TGCGCCAGCAGCCAAGGGGGACTCGATACTGAAGCTTTCTTT. It yields the protein CASSQGGLDTEAFF.

The chain is built from TRBV19 and TRBJ2-1; the match to TRBD2 covers 7 bases. Germline CDR1 reads LNHDA; CDR2 reads SQIVND (reference sequence). With 5 bases clipped from V and 3 bases from J, the junction kept 7 bases outside the gene matches. This CDR3 has 15 residues. The CDR3 loop is CASSGRAGLYNEQFF. CDR3 sequence (DNA): TGTGCCAGTAGTGGAAGAGCGGGACTCTACAATGAGCAGTTCTTC.

The CDR3 here is CASSQGGSGTGPIYGYTF. The CDR3 DNA is TGTGCCAGCAGCCAAGGGGGGTCCGGGACAGGGCCCATTTATGGCTACACCTTC. This chain links TRBV4-2 with TRBJ1-2, with TRBD1 matching 9 bases. With 1 base clipped from V and 5 bases from J, the junction kept 14 bases outside the gene matches. The CDR3 is 18 amino acids. Germline CDR1 reads LGHNA; CDR2 reads YNFKEQ.

The rearrangement links TRBV5-4 to TRBJ1-2; D remains unclear. This CDR3 has 13 residues. V was clipped by 5 bases and J by 4 bases, with 12 bases between them. Germline V gene sequence: CDR1 SGHNT, CDR2 YYREEE (reference sequence). The DNA of the CDR3 is TGTGCCAGCAGTTCCACAGCCCTCTATGGCTACACCTTC. Translated: CASSSTALYGYTF.

The J gene is TRBJ2-1, the V gene TRBV12-5; D is possibly TRBD1 (6 bases). V was cut by 6 bases and J by 8 bases, with 8 bases left in between. The germline V gene encodes CDR1 LGHNT and CDR2 FRNRAP. CDR3 length equals 11 residues. In DNA form, the CDR3 reads TGTGCTAGTGGACAGGGTTATGAGCAGTTCTTC. Its protein product is CASGQGYEQFF.

The chain uses TRBV9 and TRBJ2-2; 13 nucleotides match TRBD2. The V gene end was trimmed by 5 bases and the J gene end by 7 bases; junction bases not matched to a gene: 5. This CDR3 comprises 15 residues. Germline CDR1 is SGDLS and CDR2 is YYNGEE. The CDR3 is CASRRLAGGNGELFF. The DNA for the CDR3 is TGTGCCAGCAGACGACTAGCGGGAGGTAACGGGGAGCTGTTTTTT.